This T cell receptor beta chain stems from a study of blood T cell repertoires in COVID-19. About the research overall: Some COVID-19 samples were acute and others convalescent; all came from the United States, Italy and Spain. T cells, B-cell-depleted T cells, or PBMCs supplied cDNA or gDNA.

V lost 5 bases to trimming and J lost 5 bases; unmatched junction nucleotides: 17. CDR3 length: 19 amino acids. Germline V gene sequence: CDR1 SEHNR, CDR2 FQNEAQ (reference sequence). In the original workflow: Scientists estimated how many nucleated cells there were by amplifying reference gene primers. Assay used: immunoSEQ multiplex PCR; TCRdb lists only in-frame clones, some missing. V, J and clone size were drawn from that table, and D and trimming were deduced from the DNA. Here the sample spans roughly 280,000 clones, approximately 80% being singletons. The sequence came from a man aged 60-69 years with acute or convalescent COVID-19. The J gene is TRBJ1-5, the V gene TRBV7-9; 11 bases are a match to TRBD1. The material sequenced was peripheral blood. CDR3 amino acids: CASSPLNPPDRGRDQPQHF. In nucleotides, the CDR3 is TGTGCCAGCAGCCCCCTTAACCCCCCGGACAGGGGGCGGGATCAGCCCCAGCATTTT. Drawing the rest from reference TRBV7-9 and TRBJ1-5, the complete variable domain is DTGVSQNPRHKITKRGQNVTFRCDPISEHNRLYWYRQTLGQGPEFLTYFQNEAQLEKSRLLSDRFSAERPKGSFSTLEIQRTEQGDSAMYLCASSPLNPPDRGRDQPQHFGDGTRLSIL.